The 26 T cell receptor delta chains presented below share a single source sample, sequenced in a study of gamma-delta chains in newborns, infants, children. TCRdb reprocessed the reads using CATT. Of 4,700 or so delta-chain clones listed, 2.5% to 3.5% are singletons. The sample comprised blood. These receptors all come from a child who was a newborn, infant or young child, either healthy, febrile or measles-vaccinated (not recorded which).

As regards this clone: A read error is the likely source, as a far larger clone sits one nucleotide away. Distinct nucleotide sequences in the sample also encode this CDR3. The rearrangement uses TRDV2 and TRDJ3; 9 bases agree with TRDD3. Germline CDR1 and CDR2: GEAIGNYY and EKD. There are 18 residues in the CDR3. The chain's CDR3 is CACDTRGYASWDTRQMFF. CDR3 bases: TGTGCCTGTGACACTAGGGGATACGCTTCCTGGGATACCCGACAGATGTTTTTC.

To note about this clone: TCRdb shows a much larger clone's protein in place of this DNA's translation, and the two differ at residue 9, likely through a read error; the protein shown is translated from the DNA. This chain uses TRDV2 with TRDJ3, with TRDD3 matching over 10 bases. Per germline, CDR1 GEAIGNYY and CDR2 EKD. V lost 0 bases and J lost 5; bases outside the gene matches: 0. The CDR3 totals 16 residues. Here the CDR3 DNA reads TGTGCCTGTGACACCTGGGGGATACGGGACACCCGACAGATGTTTTTC. It is translated as CACDTWGIRDTRQMFF.

This clone appeared a few times. A far larger clone differs by one base, so this is likely a read error. Other nucleotide sequences in the sample specify the same CDR3. The genes are TRDV2 and TRDJ2; the match to TRDD3 covers 9 bases. Per germline, CDR1 GEAIGNYY and CDR2 EKD. The CDR3 extends over 16 amino acids. The CDR3 region is CACDTGGDTFSAQLFF. CDR3 in DNA: TGTGCCTGTGACACCGGAGGGGATACGTTCTCCGCACAGCTCTTCTTT.

This clone was picked up a small number of times. This likely stems from a read error, as it lies one base from a far larger clone. Other DNA sequences of this sample code for an identical CDR3. The genes are TRDV1 and TRDJ2; D may be TRDD3 (6 bases). Trimming pared 7 bases from V and 3 bases from J, leaving 18 bases between. The germline gives CDR1 TSWWSYY, CDR2 QGS. The CDR3 loop spans 16 amino acids. The CDR3, as DNA: TGTGCTCTTGACGAGGCCGGCCGGGATATGACAGCACAACTCTTCTTT. Translating it yields CALDEAGRDMTAQLFF.

Concerning this clone itself: A read error likely explains this, since a far larger clone differs by one base. Other nucleotide sequences in the sample specify the same CDR3. The rearrangement uses TRDV2 and TRDJ1, with TRDD3 identical over 12 bases. Germline CDR1 is GEAIGNYY and CDR2 is EKD. The CDR3 runs to 18 residues. Unmatched junction bases numbered 10, after V lost 3 bases and J lost 0 bases. The CDR3 nucleotides are TGTGCCTGTGACCTACTGCTGGGGGATACGCCGTACACCGATAAACTCATCTTT. Residues: CACDLLLGDTPYTDKLIF.

This clone was found a few times. A much more abundant neighbour one base away suggests this may be a read error. The chain combines TRDV2 with TRDJ1; 7 positions agree with TRDD3. Germline V lookup: CDR1 GEAIGNYY, CDR2 EKD. CDR3 size: 19 residues. The CDR3 nucleotides read TGTGCCCGTGACACCCTGGGGATAACCACCTTTGGCTACACCGATAAACTCATCTTT. The encoded protein is CARDTLGITTFGYTDKLIF.

This clone ranks as medium-sized. A much larger clone differs by one base, so this may be a read error. V is TRDV2 and J is TRDJ3; 11 bases map to TRDD3. Trimming at V came to 0 bases and at J to 3 bases, leaving 3 bases not matched to a gene. Germline CDR1 is GEAIGNYY and CDR2 is EKD. There are 18 residues in the CDR3. The CDR3 DNA follows: TGTGCCTGTGACACCGTACTGGGGGATAACTGGGACACCCGACAGATGTTTTTC. Residues: CACDTVLGDNWDTRQMFF.

This clone was detected many times. It differs at one base from a far larger clone, so likely a read error. The chain is built from TRDV2 and TRDJ1, with 8 bases fitting TRDD3. There are 14 residues in the CDR3. Trimming cost V 5 bases and J 0 bases; bases outside gene matches: 4. The germline gives CDR1 GEAIGNYY, CDR2 EKD. Here the CDR3 DNA reads TGTGCCTGTGGCGTACTGGGGGACACCGATAAACTCATCTTT. This codes for CACGVLGDTDKLIF.

Concerning this clone itself: TCRdb lists the protein of a much larger clone for this DNA, which differs at residue 6, so this is likely a read error; the protein given here is translated from the DNA itself. This rearrangement joins TRDV2 to TRDJ1; possibly TRDD3 for D (5 bases). The CDR3 consists of 17 residues. CDR1 is GEAIGNYY, CDR2 EKD, per germline. The V end was cut by 0 bases, the J end by 5 bases, with 21 bases between. This CDR3 reads CACDTRLGGRPWDKLIF. CDR3 in DNA: TGTGCCTGTGACACCAGATTAGGGGGCCGACCGTGGGATAAACTCATCTTT.

Comments on this clone: TCRdb pairs this DNA with a much larger clone's protein that differs at residue 9, likely a read error; the protein shown was translated from the DNA. The gene calls are TRDV2 and TRDJ2, with 9 bases identical to TRDD3. The CDR3 has 14 residues. After removal of 0 bases from V and 6 bases from J, the junction contained 1 base not matched to a gene. Germline assignment: CDR1 GEAIGNYY and CDR2 EKD. Here the CDR3 reads CACDTLGDAAQLFF. The CDR3 DNA follows: TGTGCCTGTGACACCCTGGGGGATGCAGCACAACTCTTCTTT.

Turning to this clone: TCRdb's listed protein matches a much larger clone and diverges from this DNA's translation at residue 12, likely through a read error; the protein shown comes from the DNA. V is TRDV2 and J is TRDJ3; TRDD3 matches at 7 bases. Per the germline V gene, CDR1 is GEAIGNYY and CDR2 is EKD. This CDR3 has 18 amino acids. The CDR3 DNA sequence: TGTGCCTGTGACCCCGTACTGGGGACCTCCTGGGGCACCCGACAGATGTTTTTC. This encodes CACDPVLGTSWGTRQMFF.

Notes on this clone: One base separates it from a far larger clone, so it is likely a read error. Other DNA sequences in the same sample also yield this CDR3. The chain employs TRDV2 and TRDJ3; D is unclear. This CDR3 region has 18 residues. Germline lookup yields CDR1 GEAIGNYY and CDR2 EKD. V shed 5 bases and J shed 1 base, with 17 bases lying between them. CDR3 in amino acids: CACGEGYSKSWDTRQMFF. DNA for the CDR3: TGTGCCTGTGGCGAGGGGTACAGTAAGTCCTGGGACACCCGACAGATGTTTTTC.

There are a few counts of this clone. A read error may explain this, as a much larger clone is one base away. The chain is built from TRDV2 and TRDJ2, with D hard to call. The V gene's germline CDR1 is GEAIGNYY and CDR2 EKD. This CDR3 spans 15 amino acids. This CDR3 is CACDTVTRGRAHLFF. In DNA form, the CDR3 reads TGTGCCTGTGACACCGTTACGCGGGGCCGAGCACACCTCTTCTTT.

Judged by abundance, this clone is large (0.1 to 1%). Other DNA sequences from this sample encode an identical CDR3 as well. The V call is TRDV2, the J call TRDJ3, with TRDD3 identical over 8 bases. V was clipped by 0 bases and J by 0 bases; unmatched bases: 9. The CDR3 spans 20 residues. Germline CDR1 reads GEAIGNYY; CDR2 reads EKD. The CDR3 DNA reads as TGTGCCTGTGACACCGACTGGGGGTTTCCAAGCTCCTGGGACACCCGACAGATGTTTTTC. Translation: CACDTDWGFPSSWDTRQMFF.

A word on this clone: This may be a read error: a much more frequent sequence differs by one nucleotide. J is TRDJ3 and V is TRDV2; 8 bases match TRDD3. Per the germline V gene, CDR1 is GEAIGNYY and CDR2 is EKD. The CDR3 has 18 amino acids. Germline trimming cut 3 bases from V and 0 bases from J; bases unmatched to any gene: 6. The DNA for the CDR3 is TGTGCCTGTGACTACTGGGGGGTACGCTCCTGGGACACCCGACAGATGTTTTTC. As protein: CACDYWGVRSWDTRQMFF.

The rearrangement joins TRDV2 to TRDJ1, with 8 positions matching TRDD3. Germline loops: CDR1 GEAIGNYY, CDR2 EKD. Trimming at V came to 4 bases and at J to 7 bases, leaving 7 bases not matched to a gene. The CDR3 contains 13 residues. CDR3 DNA sequence: TGTGCCTGTGAGCCTATTGGGGGATGTAAACTCATCTTT. Protein product: CACEPIGGCKLIF.

This clone was seen a few times. TCRdb attributes to this sequence the protein of a much larger clone, which differs from the DNA translation at residue 3; a read error is likely, and the protein displayed is translated from the DNA. The chain is built from TRDV2 and TRDJ3; weak D call: TRDD3 (6 bases). This CDR3 comprises 18 residues. Germline CDR1 and CDR2: GEAIGNYY and EKD. Here the CDR3 DNA reads TGTGCCCGTGACACCTGGGGTCTCAGCTCCTGGGACACCCGACAGATGTTTTTC. Translated, it gives CARDTWGLSSWDTRQMFF.

Concerning this clone itself: The protein TCRdb lists belongs to a much larger clone and differs from this DNA's translation at residue 3, which points to a read error; the protein shown is made from the DNA. The chain combines TRDV2 with TRDJ3; no reliable D call. CDR3 size: 19 residues. Germline-derived CDR1 and CDR2 are GEAIGNYY and EKD. The CDR3 region is CARDTDYTVSSWDTRQMFF. The CDR3 region has the DNA TGTGCCCGTGACACGGACTATACTGTAAGCTCCTGGGACACCCGACAGATGTTTTTC.

In the case of this clone: This likely reflects a read error, since a far larger clone is one base away. Distinct nucleotide sequences in the sample also encode this CDR3. V usage is TRDV2 and J usage is TRDJ2; 13 nucleotides match TRDD3. In germline, CDR1 is GEAIGNYY, CDR2 EKD. CDR3 length equals 18 residues. V lost 0 bases and J lost 2; bases outside the gene matches: 5. Here the CDR3 DNA reads TGTGCCTGTGACACCAACTGGGGGATACGGGCCTTGACAGCACAACTCTTCTTT. The encoded protein is CACDTNWGIRALTAQLFF.

This clone was counted only a few times. The amino acid sequence in TCRdb belongs to a much larger clone and departs from this DNA's translation at residue 11, likely a sequencing read error; the sequence shown is translated from the DNA. The V call is TRDV2, the J call TRDJ1; 7 bases align to TRDD3. Germline V CDR1 and CDR2: GEAIGNYY, EKD. The CDR3 covers 16 residues. V lost 1 base and J lost 3; bases outside the gene matches: 10. CDR3 amino acids: CACDTGGGSYADKLIF. As DNA, the CDR3 is TGTGCCTGTGACACAGGAGGGGGATCGTACGCCGATAAACTCATCTTT.

About this clone: TCRdb has a much larger clone's protein, which differs at residue 14 from the translation of this DNA, likely because of a read error; what is shown is the protein translated from the DNA. This chain links TRDV2 with TRDJ3; TRDD3 agrees at 10 bases. CDR1 and CDR2 from the germline V gene are GEAIGNYY and EKD. The CDR3 runs to 16 residues. This CDR3 is CACDTGGYWDTRQTFF. The CDR3 DNA reads TGTGCCTGTGACACTGGGGGATACTGGGACACCCGACAGACGTTTTTC.

To note about this clone: A read error may explain this, as a much larger clone is one base away. The chain has TRDV2 and TRDJ3; 11 nucleotides line up with TRDD3. The CDR3 contains 19 residues. Germline V gene lookup returns CDR1 GEAIGNYY and CDR2 EKD. J was trimmed by 0 bases and V by 3 bases; bases with no gene match: 6. The CDR3 reads CACDSVLGDISWDTRQMFF. For the CDR3, the DNA is TGTGCCTGTGACTCTGTACTGGGGGATATCTCCTGGGACACCCGACAGATGTTTTTC.

This clone occurred a few times. This likely reflects a read error, since a far larger clone is one base away. J is TRDJ2 and V is TRDV1, with 11 bases matching TRDD3. Germline trimming cut 2 bases from V and 4 bases from J; bases unmatched to any gene: 18. CDR1 TSWWSYY and CDR2 QGS come from the germline V gene. This CDR3 is built from 21 residues. The CDR3 region has the DNA TGTGCTCTTGGGGAATCCATCCTATTCTTACTGGGGGATAGGGCGACAGCACAACTCTTCTTT. Translation gives CALGESILFLLGDRATAQLFF.

Concerning this clone itself: An end of the junction differs from the germline gene, which may be a read error. Different DNA sequences within this sample yield the same CDR3. Written as DNA, the CDR3 is TGTGCCTGTGACAGCACTGGGGGGTACACCGATAAACCCATCTTT. Its translation is CACDSTGGYTDKPIF. The V call is TRDV2, the J call TRDJ1; 8 bases fit TRDD3. The CDR3 has 15 amino acids. CDR1 is GEAIGNYY, CDR2 EKD, per germline.

The table lists this clone with a few counts. The J gene is TRDJ3, the V gene TRDV2, with 8 positions matching TRDD3. The V gene's germline CDR1 is GEAIGNYY and CDR2 EKD. V was pared by 1 base and J by 0 bases, with 7 bases of the junction left unmatched. This CDR3 is 19 amino acids long. CDR3 amino acids: CACDTGGSPISWDTRQMFF. The CDR3, as DNA: TGTGCCTGTGACACTGGGGGATCCCCCATCTCCTGGGACACCCGACAGATGTTTTTC.

The chain couples TRDV2 to TRDJ1; possible D gene TRDD3, 5 bases. The CDR3 spans 17 residues. Trimming removed 3 bases from V and 3 bases from J, with 22 bases in between. Germline lookup yields CDR1 GEAIGNYY and CDR2 EKD. DNA for the CDR3: TGTGCCTGTGACCACCGCGGAGGGGACCTGGGCGCCGATAAACTCATCTTT. Its protein is CACDHRGGDLGADKLIF.